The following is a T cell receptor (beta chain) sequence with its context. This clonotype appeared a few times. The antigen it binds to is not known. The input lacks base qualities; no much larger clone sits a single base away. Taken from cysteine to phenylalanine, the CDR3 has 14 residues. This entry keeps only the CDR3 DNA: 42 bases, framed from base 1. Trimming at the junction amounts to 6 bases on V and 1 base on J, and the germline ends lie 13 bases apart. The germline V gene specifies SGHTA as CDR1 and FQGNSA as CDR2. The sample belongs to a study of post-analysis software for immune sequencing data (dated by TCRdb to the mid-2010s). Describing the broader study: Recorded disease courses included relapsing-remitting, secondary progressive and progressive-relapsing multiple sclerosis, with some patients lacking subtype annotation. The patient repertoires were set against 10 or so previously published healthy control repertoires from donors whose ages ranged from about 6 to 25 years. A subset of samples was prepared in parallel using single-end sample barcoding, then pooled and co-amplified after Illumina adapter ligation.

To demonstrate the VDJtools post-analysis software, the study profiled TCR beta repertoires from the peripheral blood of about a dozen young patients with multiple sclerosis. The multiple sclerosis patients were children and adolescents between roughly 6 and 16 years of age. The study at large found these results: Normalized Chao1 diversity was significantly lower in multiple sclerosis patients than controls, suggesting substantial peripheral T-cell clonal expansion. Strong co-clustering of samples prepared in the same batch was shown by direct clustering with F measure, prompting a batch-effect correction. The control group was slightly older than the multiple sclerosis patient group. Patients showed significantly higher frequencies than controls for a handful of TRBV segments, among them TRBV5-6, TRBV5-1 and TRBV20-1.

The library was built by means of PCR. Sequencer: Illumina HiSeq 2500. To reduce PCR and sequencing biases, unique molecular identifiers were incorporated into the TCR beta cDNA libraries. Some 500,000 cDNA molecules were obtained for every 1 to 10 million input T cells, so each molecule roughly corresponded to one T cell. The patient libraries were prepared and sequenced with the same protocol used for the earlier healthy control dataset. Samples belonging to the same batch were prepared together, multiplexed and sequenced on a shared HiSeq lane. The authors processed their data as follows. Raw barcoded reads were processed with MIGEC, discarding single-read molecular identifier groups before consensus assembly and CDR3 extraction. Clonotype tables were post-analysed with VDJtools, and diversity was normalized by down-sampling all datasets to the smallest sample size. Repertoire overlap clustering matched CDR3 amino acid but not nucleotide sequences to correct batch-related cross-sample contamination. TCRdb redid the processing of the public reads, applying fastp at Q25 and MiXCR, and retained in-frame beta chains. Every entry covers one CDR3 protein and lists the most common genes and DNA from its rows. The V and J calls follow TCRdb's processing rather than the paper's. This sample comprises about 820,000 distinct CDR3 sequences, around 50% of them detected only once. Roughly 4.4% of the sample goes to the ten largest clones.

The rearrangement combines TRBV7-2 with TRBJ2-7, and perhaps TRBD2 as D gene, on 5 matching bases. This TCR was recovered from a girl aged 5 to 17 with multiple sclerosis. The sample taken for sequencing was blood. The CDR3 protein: CASRFGEVSYEQYF. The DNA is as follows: TGTGCCAGCAGGTTCGGGGAAGTTTCCTACGAGCAGTACTTC.